What follows are 8 T cell receptor beta chains derived from one specimen sequenced in a study of blood T cell repertoires in COVID-19. Method: immunoSEQ multiplex PCR; TCRdb's copy keeps in-frame clones and lacks some. Of about 150,000 clones in the sample, about 90% were seen once. Sequencing was carried out using PBMCs or T cells enriched from blood (not recorded which). These receptors all come from a woman aged 45-65 years who had recovered from COVID-19.

The V gene is TRBV28, the J gene TRBJ1-2, with D perhaps TRBD1 (5 bases). The CDR3 has 14 residues. The germline V gene has CDR1 MDHEN and CDR2 SYDVKM. With 10 bases removed from V and 6 bases from J, the gap between germline ends came to 21 bases. The CDR3 DNA reads TGTGCCACCCAAGGTGTCAGGGTCAGGCATGGCTACACCTTC. It yields the protein CATQGVRVRHGYTF.

V is TRBV20-1 and J is TRBJ1-6; D possibly corresponds to TRBD1 (5 bases). The CDR3 totals 17 residues. The V and J ends lost 3 bases and 0 bases respectively, with 15 bases between them. The germline V gene encodes CDR1 DFQATT and CDR2 SNEGSKA (reference sequence). CDR3 sequence reads: CSASLRQLSSYNSPLHF. The CDR3 region has the DNA TGCAGTGCTAGTCTCCGACAGCTGAGCTCCTATAATTCACCCCTCCACTTT.

V and J are TRBV11-2 and TRBJ2-2; TRBD2 matches 14 bases. CDR1 is SGHAT and CDR2 is FQNNGV in the germline V gene. The junction had 4 bases not matched to a gene; V was cut back by 5 bases and J by 5 bases. The CDR3 totals 16 residues. CDR3 amino acids: CASSPGLAGETGELFF. In DNA form, the CDR3 reads TGTGCCAGCAGCCCGGGACTAGCGGGAGAGACCGGGGAGCTGTTTTTT.

The chain couples TRBV5-4 to TRBJ1-2; no clear D. The CDR3 sequence is 11 residues long. V was trimmed by 0 bases and J by 7 bases, leaving 4 bases between them. Germline CDR1 SGHNT, CDR2 YYREEE (reference sequence). This chain's CDR3 is CASSLAGGYTF. CDR3 DNA: TGTGCCAGCAGCTTGGCCGGTGGCTACACCTTC.

The chain uses TRBV18 and TRBJ1-5, with TRBD1 matching 9 bases. The CDR3 consists of 15 residues. J gave up 2 bases and V 6 bases, and 5 bases lay outside the gene matches. Germline values: CDR1 KGHSH, CDR2 LQKENI. CDR3 residues: CASSDRGMGNQPQHF. CDR3 coding DNA: TGTGCCAGCTCGGACAGGGGAATGGGCAATCAGCCCCAGCATTTT.

The chain has TRBV28 and TRBJ2-7; D may be TRBD2 (5 bases). Germline CDR1 is MDHEN and CDR2 is SYDVKM. Trimming took off 1 base at V and 4 bases at J, with 14 bases between the two ends. The CDR3 is 15 amino acids. The CDR3, as DNA: TGTGCCAGCAGTTTATTGTCTGGGAGACCTTACGAGCAGTACTTC. Its translation is CASSLLSGRPYEQYF.

The chain employs TRBV28 and TRBJ1-5, with 9 bases fitting TRBD1. The CDR3 runs 14 residues. The V gene's germline CDR1 is MDHEN and CDR2 SYDVKM. V lost 4 bases to trimming and J lost 4 bases; unmatched junction nucleotides: 2. The CDR3 loop reads CASSSGTGNQPQHF. CDR3 sequence (DNA): TGTGCCAGCAGTTCCGGGACAGGGAATCAGCCCCAGCATTTT.

This rearrangement joins TRBV5-4 to TRBJ2-1; 8 bases match TRBD2. The CDR3 is 15 residues long. Germline V lookup: CDR1 SGHNT, CDR2 YYREEE (reference sequence). The V and J ends lost 4 bases and 7 bases, in that order; junction bases with no gene match: 10. The chain's CDR3 is CASSPRVAGRNEQFF. DNA for the CDR3: TGTGCCAGCAGCCCACGGGTAGCGGGACGGAATGAGCAGTTCTTC.